The sequence of this T cell receptor beta chain was determined in a study of molecular identifiers for immune sequencing clone quantification (dated by TCRdb to the late 2010s). About the study as a whole: For a replicate experiment, RNA from around 20,000 or 99,000 naive CD8 T cells was divided into five aliquots, and four of the five aliquots were sequenced. This methods study benchmarked molecular-identifier clustering-based TCR repertoire sequencing (MIDCIRS) and TCR RNA copy counting, using CD8 T cells to do so.

Receptor amplification or capture employed PCR. The listed sequencing device is Illumina HiSeq 4000. Bulk TCR libraries were generated as previously described, with the TCR primers listed in Table S5 used. Total RNA was purified with the Qiagen AllPrep DNA/RNA kit. Before analysis, reads from multiple sequencing runs of the same library were pooled. From the authors' description of their analysis: Reads were retained only if an exact TCR constant sequence was present, and the retained reads were trimmed to 150 nt and grouped according to their 12-nt molecular barcodes. Reads within each barcode group were sub-clustered using a 15% Levenshtein threshold, and quality-weighted consensus sequences were constructed for each RNA molecule. Non-functional sequences were removed, as were lower-count sequences one edit away from another. On the basis of fitting two negative binomial distributions, barcode sub-clusters with fewer than 20% of the maximum read count were discarded. TCRdb reprocessing: public reads trimmed at Q25 with fastp, clones called with MiXCR, in-frame beta chains kept. All rows with the same CDR3 protein become a single entry with the most common DNA and genes. The V and J calls and clone size are TCRdb's, not the authors'. For this sample the table gives 62,000 or so distinct CDR3 sequences, of which around 18% were detected only once. The ten most abundant clones make up about 1.5% of the sample.

Libraries of naive CD8 T cells were built from about 20,000 to 1,000,000 sorted cells, with 10%, 30% or 50% of the purified RNA used. Naive CD8 T cells were FACS-sorted as CD8+CD4-CCR7+CD45RA+ on a BD FACSAria II into RLT Plus buffer. To test detection sensitivity, Jurkat RNA equivalent to roughly eleven TCR copies was spiked into samples of roughly 20,000-1,000,000 naive CD8 T cells. CD8 T cells were enriched using RosetteSep CD8+ T Cell Enrichment Cocktail and Ficoll-Paque, and the enriched cells then underwent ACK red cell lysis. Of note for this clonotype: Its target antigen remains unknown. Mismatch with germline at one junction end may stem from a read error.

Including cysteine and phenylalanine, the CDR3 has 14 amino acids. Of the read, only the CDR3 DNA is kept; its 42 bases are in frame from base 1. The germline V gene (reference sequence) sets CDR1 to MNHEY and CDR2 to SMNVEV. Study-wide conclusions, independent of this receptor: Modeling gave approximately 3 recovered TCR RNA copies per cell versus about 10 by digital PCR, implying approximately 30% capture efficiency. In CMV-specific effector cells, over 97% of molecules were held by clones above 20 RNA copies, whereas under 1% of molecules were held by such clones in naive cells. Highly expanded clone sizes could be underestimated because identical TCR molecules may share a barcode. Spiked-in Jurkat TCR RNA (about ten copies' worth), which is not part of the donor repertoire, was contained in the naive libraries. Even against a background of one million naive CD8 T cells, spiked-in Jurkat TCR RNA amounting to a single cell's worth was reported to be detectable. When barcode sub-clustering was omitted, TCR diversity was inflated by chimeric consensus sequences, with chimeras reaching as high as 47%.

Sequencing was done on a sample of naive CD8+ T cells from blood, with Jurkat cell RNA spiked in. According to the study, the label for this sample's cell subset or site signals: FACS-sorted CD8+CD4-CCR7+CD45RA+ naive T cells. The source of this sequence is a human donor in good health. Some libraries in this study had Jurkat cell RNA spiked in. The chain is assembled from TRBV27 and TRBJ2-4, with 14 bases in between that match TRBD2. The CDR3 protein is CAGSPRLAGGPFYF. The DNA reads TGTGCCGGCAGTCCCAGACTAGCGGGAGGGCCTTTTTACTTC.